This T cell receptor (beta chain) was retrieved from a study of blood T cell repertoires in COVID-19. Study details: From T cells, B-cell-depleted T cells, or PBMCs came the material, which was cDNA or gDNA.

The data were produced by immunoSEQ multiplex PCR, yet TCRdb's version contains in-frame clones alone and is incomplete. Among around 170,000 clones listed, 75% to 90% were seen once. Germline V CDR1 and CDR2: SGHVS, FQNEAQ. Trimming shortened V by 5 bases and J by 7 bases, and 11 bases separated the two germline ends. This CDR3 comprises 12 residues. The chain recombines TRBV7-8 with TRBJ1-1; D might be TRBD1 (6 bases). The TCR was taken from an older woman with acute or convalescent COVID-19. Sequencing was done on a sample of peripheral blood. The CDR3 nucleotides are TGTGCCAGCAGCCTAACAGGGTTTGAAGCTTTCTTT. The encoded protein is CASSLTGFEAFF.